This TCR beta chain appears in the sequencing data of a study of glioma-infiltrating T cells after dendritic cell vaccination (dated by TCRdb to about 2016). General notes on the study: Of the approximately 15 glioblastoma patients in the cohort, all drawn from Phase I and II dendritic cell vaccination trials, 9 were newly diagnosed and 6 had recurrent disease. Patients received autologous tumor lysate-pulsed dendritic cell vaccination between 2003 and 2012. The vaccine was prepared from monocyte-derived dendritic cells that were cultured for 6 to 7 days with IL-4 and GM-CSF and then pulsed overnight with autologous tumor lysate. Each patient was given three intradermal dendritic cell vaccine injections, spaced two weeks apart, in the arm below the axilla. In glioblastoma patients vaccinated with dendritic cells, deep sequencing of TCR beta CDR3 regions served to measure tumor-infiltrating lymphocyte content and to compare repertoires between tumor and blood. Survival after dendritic cell vaccination was correlated with TCR sequencing metrics, such as TIL content and the overlap between tumor and blood repertoires. Study-wide findings and limitations: TCR clonality showed no direct relationship with survival, which suggests that a diverse polyclonal response may matter. The response model built on TCR overlap across three groups was characterized as speculative, with prospective validation still needed. Higher estimated pretreatment TIL content predicted longer time to progression and overall survival after dendritic cell vaccination. The cohort was small and heterogeneous, and full blood and tumor sets were available for few patients, with initial-recurrent tumor pairs available for even fewer patients.

Selection of patients required sufficient residual fresh-frozen tumor tissue and over two years of available survival data. An isocitrate dehydrogenase mutation was not carried by any of the glioblastoma patients, although molecular status was otherwise variable. PBMC collection took place before vaccination, two weeks after the third vaccination, and at tumor progression if progression occurred. The Qiagen DNeasy Blood extraction Kit was used for extraction of genomic DNA. Using the immunoSEQ assay, TCRB CDR3 regions were amplified from roughly 1.8 micrograms of genomic DNA, or from all available DNA when less than that was on hand. Multiplex PCR used 60 forward primers for TCR V beta segments and 13 reverse primers for J beta segments. Synthetic control templates were spiked into each sample at limiting dilution to estimate reads per starting template. The Illumina HiSeq System generated 87 bp sequencing reads. As for the original processing: PCR and sequencing errors were removed by a nearest neighbor algorithm that merged closely related sequences. TCR overlap was measured as the percentage of unique tumor TCR beta sequences also present in the same patient's peripheral blood. Not all clones reach the TCRdb copy of this immuneACCESS table, which keeps in-frame sequences only. Checked studies attribute under half of the gap to unresolved V genes and leave the rest unexplained. Clonal size and the V and J genes are those of that table, whereas D and trimming came from the DNA. The sample data list about 67,000 clones, and 81% of these were observed just once. The ten largest clones add up to 7.9% of the sample.

As regards this clone: Its antigen is still unknown. Base qualities are not recorded, but no much larger clone differs from it by a single base.

The TCR originated in a human donor with glioblastoma. The sequencing here drew on blood, taken before dendritic cell vaccination.

The DNA sequence follows: TGTGCCAGCAGTCGGACTAGCGGGGACACCGGGGAGCTGTTTTTT. Its product reads: CASSRTSGDTGELFF. The rearranged segments are TRBV6-5 and TRBJ2-2, with TRBD2 matching 12 junction bases. The germline V gene encodes CDR1 MNHEY and CDR2 SVGAGI. The CDR3 goes from the cysteine to the phenylalanine over 15 residues. This entry keeps only the CDR3 DNA: 45 bases, framed from base 1. Ends trimmed: V by 5 bases, J by 3 bases; bases unmatched to a gene: 1.